This is a list of T cell receptor beta chains from one sample in a study of cytomegalovirus exposure and HLA in healthy donors. Assay used: immunoSEQ multiplex PCR; TCRdb lists only in-frame clones, some missing. This table holds over 75,000 clones, roughly 93% found once. Material: PBMCs. Source of these receptors: a man aged 25-40 years in good health and CMV-seronegative. Each CDR3 is given with its conserved first and last residue. Each record gives: CDR3 protein, J gene, V gene, clone size, CDR3 length, D gene. D genes are given only for firm matches. Clone sizes are given selectively: once, few, many, or a class where the clone is expanded.

CDR3 protein: CASSQDMALAGSGSGELFF; J gene: TRBJ2-2; V gene: TRBV4-1; clone size: -; CDR3 length: 19; D gene: TRBD2
CDR3 protein: CASSLGTVKETQYF; J gene: TRBJ2-5; V gene: TRBV7-9; clone size: -; CDR3 length: 14; D gene: -
CDR3 protein: CAISGSGASSSYNEQFF; J gene: TRBJ2-1; V gene: TRBV10-3; clone size: -; CDR3 length: 17; D gene: TRBD2
CDR3 protein: CASSVRQGAGGEQYF; J gene: TRBJ2-7; V gene: TRBV5-4; clone size: -; CDR3 length: 15; D gene: TRBD1
CDR3 protein: CASSLQGTLNTEAFF; J gene: TRBJ1-1; V gene: TRBV5-1; clone size: -; CDR3 length: 15; D gene: TRBD1
CDR3 protein: CASSRRGGGDGYTF; J gene: TRBJ1-2; V gene: TRBV6-1; clone size: -; CDR3 length: 14; D gene: -
CDR3 protein: CATSRAGTSGAKSNEQFF; J gene: TRBJ2-1; V gene: TRBV15; clone size: -; CDR3 length: 18; D gene: TRBD2
CDR3 protein: CASSVPSMPGGSTDTQYF; J gene: TRBJ2-3; V gene: TRBV9; clone size: -; CDR3 length: 18; D gene: TRBD2
CDR3 protein: CASGLAGKRQETQYF; J gene: TRBJ2-5; V gene: TRBV5-4; clone size: -; CDR3 length: 15; D gene: TRBD2
CDR3 protein: CASSPNPLAGNNEQFF; J gene: TRBJ2-1; V gene: TRBV18; clone size: -; CDR3 length: 16; D gene: -
CDR3 protein: CASSRDRGSSYEQYF; J gene: TRBJ2-7; V gene: TRBV2; clone size: -; CDR3 length: 15; D gene: TRBD1
CDR3 protein: CASGLFGQGFFQPQHF; J gene: TRBJ1-5; V gene: TRBV12-5; clone size: -; CDR3 length: 16; D gene: TRBD1
CDR3 protein: CASSQREGRHETQYF; J gene: TRBJ2-5; V gene: TRBV14; clone size: -; CDR3 length: 15; D gene: -
CDR3 protein: CASSDILSEETEAFF; J gene: TRBJ1-1; V gene: TRBV14; clone size: -; CDR3 length: 15; D gene: -
CDR3 protein: CASSRDSNYGYTF; J gene: TRBJ1-2; V gene: TRBV6-1; clone size: -; CDR3 length: 13; D gene: -
CDR3 protein: CARSGVETQYF; J gene: TRBJ2-5; V gene: TRBV27; clone size: -; CDR3 length: 11; D gene: TRBD2
CDR3 protein: CAISESSLAGGNQETQYF; J gene: TRBJ2-5; V gene: TRBV10-3; clone size: -; CDR3 length: 18; D gene: TRBD2
CDR3 protein: CASSFGTGDGYTF; J gene: TRBJ1-2; V gene: TRBV5-6; clone size: -; CDR3 length: 13; D gene: TRBD1
CDR3 protein: CASAAGVRETQYF; J gene: TRBJ2-5; V gene: TRBV6-5; clone size: -; CDR3 length: 13; D gene: -
CDR3 protein: CASSGGESIPFF; J gene: TRBJ2-1; V gene: TRBV4-2; clone size: -; CDR3 length: 12; D gene: TRBD2
CDR3 protein: CASSLAQTNYGYTF; J gene: TRBJ1-2; V gene: TRBV5-1; clone size: once; CDR3 length: 14; D gene: -
CDR3 protein: CASSVEGDRGQPQHF; J gene: TRBJ1-5; V gene: TRBV9; clone size: few; CDR3 length: 15; D gene: TRBD1
CDR3 protein: CSVVTGSLYEQYF; J gene: TRBJ2-7; V gene: TRBV29-1; clone size: -; CDR3 length: 13; D gene: -
CDR3 protein: CASSLLPSSADTQYF; J gene: TRBJ2-3; V gene: TRBV5-4; clone size: -; CDR3 length: 15; D gene: -
CDR3 protein: CARPWAGPMSEETQYF; J gene: TRBJ2-5; V gene: TRBV12-1; clone size: -; CDR3 length: 16; D gene: -
CDR3 protein: CASSRLGGTEAFF; J gene: TRBJ1-1; V gene: TRBV6-6; clone size: -; CDR3 length: 13; D gene: -
CDR3 protein: CASSFAGEQYF; J gene: TRBJ2-7; V gene: TRBV28; clone size: -; CDR3 length: 11; D gene: -
CDR3 protein: CASSLGTGSGQPQHF; J gene: TRBJ1-5; V gene: TRBV5-8; clone size: -; CDR3 length: 15; D gene: -
CDR3 protein: CASSGAGVETDTQYF; J gene: TRBJ2-3; V gene: TRBV28; clone size: -; CDR3 length: 15; D gene: -
CDR3 protein: CASSLNLASGNTIYF; J gene: TRBJ1-3; V gene: TRBV28; clone size: -; CDR3 length: 15; D gene: -
CDR3 protein: CASRDRVNSYGYTF; J gene: TRBJ1-2; V gene: TRBV2; clone size: -; CDR3 length: 14; D gene: TRBD1
CDR3 protein: CASSSQGNTEAFF; J gene: TRBJ1-1; V gene: TRBV2; clone size: -; CDR3 length: 13; D gene: -
CDR3 protein: CASSWTADTEAFF; J gene: TRBJ1-1; V gene: TRBV5-1; clone size: -; CDR3 length: 13; D gene: -
CDR3 protein: CASSLQHQPQHF; J gene: TRBJ1-5; V gene: TRBV6-5; clone size: -; CDR3 length: 12; D gene: -
CDR3 protein: CASLAGNQPQHF; J gene: TRBJ1-5; V gene: TRBV28; clone size: -; CDR3 length: 12; D gene: -
CDR3 protein: CASRSGGEKLFF; J gene: TRBJ1-4; V gene: TRBV6-5; clone size: -; CDR3 length: 12; D gene: -
CDR3 protein: CASSLVGTSGGAQETQYF; J gene: TRBJ2-5; V gene: TRBV5-6; clone size: -; CDR3 length: 18; D gene: TRBD2
CDR3 protein: CASSYGQGGNQPQHF; J gene: TRBJ1-5; V gene: TRBV6-6; clone size: -; CDR3 length: 15; D gene: TRBD1
CDR3 protein: CASSPGGNQPQHF; J gene: TRBJ1-5; V gene: TRBV7-8; clone size: once; CDR3 length: 13; D gene: -
CDR3 protein: CASSLVTTGGETQYF; J gene: TRBJ2-5; V gene: TRBV5-1; clone size: -; CDR3 length: 15; D gene: TRBD1
CDR3 protein: CASSIFGGADDNQPQHF; J gene: TRBJ1-5; V gene: TRBV19; clone size: few; CDR3 length: 17; D gene: -
CDR3 protein: CASTQISGTANSPLHF; J gene: TRBJ1-6; V gene: TRBV7-9; clone size: -; CDR3 length: 16; D gene: TRBD1
CDR3 protein: CASSSIWTGGVEAFF; J gene: TRBJ1-1; V gene: TRBV28; clone size: -; CDR3 length: 15; D gene: TRBD1
CDR3 protein: CASSLDGGRDTQYF; J gene: TRBJ2-3; V gene: TRBV5-1; clone size: -; CDR3 length: 14; D gene: -
CDR3 protein: CASSVSGGATYNEQFF; J gene: TRBJ2-1; V gene: TRBV9; clone size: once; CDR3 length: 16; D gene: TRBD2
CDR3 protein: CSVERAGFAFF; J gene: TRBJ1-1; V gene: TRBV29-1; clone size: once; CDR3 length: 11; D gene: -
CDR3 protein: CASSSGQVYEQYF; J gene: TRBJ2-7; V gene: TRBV11-3; clone size: -; CDR3 length: 13; D gene: TRBD1
CDR3 protein: CASSPVVLAGGPDNEQFF; J gene: TRBJ2-1; V gene: TRBV18; clone size: once; CDR3 length: 18; D gene: TRBD2
CDR3 protein: CAWSVFEQGTAKNIQYF; J gene: TRBJ2-4; V gene: TRBV30; clone size: -; CDR3 length: 17; D gene: TRBD1
CDR3 protein: CASSELVDRVTDTQYF; J gene: TRBJ2-3; V gene: TRBV13; clone size: -; CDR3 length: 16; D gene: TRBD1